The rows below give T cell receptor beta chains drawn from one sample of a study of blood T cell repertoires in COVID-19. Sequenced by immunoSEQ multiplex PCR; TCRdb stores in-frame clones only, minus some. The sample comprises 250,000 or so clones, 80% to 85% of which are singletons, and more than 1.5% rests with the top ten. Sequenced: peripheral blood. The receptors originated from a woman in her forties who had recovered from COVID-19. The CDR3 runs from the conserved cysteine through the conserved F or W. D genes are given only for firm matches. The size field is filled for only some rows; it gives once, few, many or a size class.

d_call clone_size j_call v_call cdr3_nt cdr3_aa
TRBD1 . TRBJ2-7 TRBV7-9 TGTGCCAGCAGCTCGACAGGGAGCTCCTACGAGCAGTACTTC CASSSTGSSYEQYF
. . TRBJ2-1 TRBV27 TGTGCCAGCAGTTTATATTCCAACAATGAGCAGTTCTTC CASSLYSNNEQFF
. . TRBJ1-2 TRBV5-5 TGTGCCAGCAGCTTGGTTTTACTAGGGTCTGACTATGGCTACACCTTC CASSLVLLGSDYGYTF
. . TRBJ2-5 TRBV5-3 TGTGCCAGAAGCTCTGCCGGGGGGCGGGAGACCCAGTACTTC CARSSAGGRETQYF
TRBD1 . TRBJ2-5 TRBV11-2 TGTGCCAGCAGCCCAAGACAGGGGCGGGAGACCCAGTACTTC CASSPRQGRETQYF
TRBD1 once TRBJ2-3 TRBV18 TGTGCCAGCGGACAGGGAGAGTCAGATACGCAGTATTTT CASGQGESDTQYF
TRBD1 once TRBJ1-6 TRBV2 TGTGCCAGCAGCGAAGACAGGGGCGGTTCACCCCTCCACTTT CASSEDRGGSPLHF
TRBD1 . TRBJ2-7 TRBV5-1 TGCGCCAGCAGCTTGGGCCGGACAGGGAACCACGAGCAGTACTTC CASSLGRTGNHEQYF
. . TRBJ2-3 TRBV5-1 TGCGCCAGCAGCCGGGAGTTGACAGATACGCAGTATTTT CASSRELTDTQYF
. . TRBJ2-3 TRBV19 TGTGCCAGTAGCATCCAGGCCTACCGACATACGCAGTATTTT CASSIQAYRHTQYF
TRBD1 few TRBJ2-7 TRBV27 TGTGCCAGCAGTTTCGGACAGGGCTACGAGCAGTACTTC CASSFGQGYEQYF
TRBD2 . TRBJ2-3 TRBV5-1 TGCGCCAGCAGCTTGAGCGGGGGGATCCGGGATACGCAGTATTTT CASSLSGGIRDTQYF
. . TRBJ1-1 TRBV9 TGTGCCAGCAGCGCGGATGACAGAATGAACACTGAAGCTTTCTTT CASSADDRMNTEAFF
. . TRBJ2-2 TRBV5-1 TGCGCCAGCAGGAGGGAAGCTTCGAACACCGGGGAGCTGTTTTTT CASRREASNTGELFF
TRBD2 . TRBJ2-3 TRBV7-9 TGTGCCAGCAGCTATGGACTAGCGGGGGGCACAGATACGCAGTATTTT CASSYGLAGGTDTQYF
TRBD2 few TRBJ2-7 TRBV6-5 TGTGCCATCCGAGGGAGGGTTGCGGGCTACGAGCAGTACTTC CAIRGRVAGYEQYF
TRBD1 few TRBJ1-1 TRBV14 TGTGCCAGCAGCCAAGAGACAGGGGGCGCCTGGACTGAAGCTTTCTTT CASSQETGGAWTEAFF